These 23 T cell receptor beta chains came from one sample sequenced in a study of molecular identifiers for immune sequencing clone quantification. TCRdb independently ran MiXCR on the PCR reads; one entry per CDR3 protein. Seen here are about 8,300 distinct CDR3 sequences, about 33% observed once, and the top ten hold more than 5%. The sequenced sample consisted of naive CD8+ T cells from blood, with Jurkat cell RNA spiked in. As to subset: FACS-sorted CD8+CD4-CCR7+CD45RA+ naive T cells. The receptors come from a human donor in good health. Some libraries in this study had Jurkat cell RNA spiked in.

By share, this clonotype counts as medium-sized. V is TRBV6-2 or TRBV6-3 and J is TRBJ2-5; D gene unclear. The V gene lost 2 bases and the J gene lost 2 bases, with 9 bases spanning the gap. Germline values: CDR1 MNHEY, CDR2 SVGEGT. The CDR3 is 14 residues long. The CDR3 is CASSYQAEQETQYF. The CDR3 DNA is TGTGCCAGCAGTTACCAGGCAGAACAAGAGACCCAGTACTTC.

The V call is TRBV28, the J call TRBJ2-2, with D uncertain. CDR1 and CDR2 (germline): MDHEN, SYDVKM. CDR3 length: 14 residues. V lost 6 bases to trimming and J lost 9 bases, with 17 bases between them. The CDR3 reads CASSYPINVRELFF. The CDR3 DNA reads TGTGCCAGCAGCTACCCAATTAACGTCCGGGAGCTGTTTTTT.

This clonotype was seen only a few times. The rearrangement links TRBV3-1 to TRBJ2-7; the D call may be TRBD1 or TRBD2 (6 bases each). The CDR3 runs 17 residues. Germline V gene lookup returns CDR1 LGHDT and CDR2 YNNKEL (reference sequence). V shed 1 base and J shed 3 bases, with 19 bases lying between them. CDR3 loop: CASSQAGAAGYLYEQYF. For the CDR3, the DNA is TGTGCCAGCAGCCAAGCGGGGGCGGCGGGCTATCTCTACGAGCAGTACTTC.

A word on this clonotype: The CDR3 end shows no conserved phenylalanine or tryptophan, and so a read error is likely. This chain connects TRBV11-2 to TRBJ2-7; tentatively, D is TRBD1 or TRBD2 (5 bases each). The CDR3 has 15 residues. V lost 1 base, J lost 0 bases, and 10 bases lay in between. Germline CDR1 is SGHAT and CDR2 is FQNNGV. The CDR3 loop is CASSLVLRGSYEQYS. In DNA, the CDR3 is TGTGCCAGCAGCTTAGTCCTGAGGGGCTCCTACGAGCAGTACTCC.

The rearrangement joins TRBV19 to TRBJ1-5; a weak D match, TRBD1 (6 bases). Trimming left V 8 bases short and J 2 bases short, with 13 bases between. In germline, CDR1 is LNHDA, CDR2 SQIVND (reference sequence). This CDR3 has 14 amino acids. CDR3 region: CASEARQGNQPQHF. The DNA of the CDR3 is TGTGCCAGTGAGGCCCGACAGGGCAATCAGCCCCAGCATTTT. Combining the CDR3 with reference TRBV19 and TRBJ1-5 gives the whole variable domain DGGITQSPKYLFRKEGQNVTLSCEQNLNHDAMYWYRQDPGQGLRLIYYSQIVNDFQKGDIAEGYSVSREKKESFPLTVTSAQKNPTAFYLCASEARQGNQPQHFGDGTRLSIL.

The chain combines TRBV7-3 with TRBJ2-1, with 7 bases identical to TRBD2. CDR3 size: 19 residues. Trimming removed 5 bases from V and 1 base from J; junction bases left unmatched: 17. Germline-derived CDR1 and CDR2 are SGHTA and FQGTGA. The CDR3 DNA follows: TGTGCCAGCAGCCAGGAAGGACTAGTCTCAAAGAGGTCCTACAATGAGCAGTTCTTC. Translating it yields CASSQEGLVSKRSYNEQFF.

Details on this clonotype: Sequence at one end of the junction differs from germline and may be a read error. The CDR3 reads CASHSGRAWTKIIQYF. In nucleotides, the CDR3 is TGTGCCAGCCATAGCGGGAGGGCCTGGACCAAAATCATTCAGTACTTC. V is TRBV6-5 and J is TRBJ2-4; 11 nucleotides line up with TRBD2. The CDR3 is made up of 16 amino acids. The V gene's germline CDR1 is MNHEY and CDR2 SVGAGI.

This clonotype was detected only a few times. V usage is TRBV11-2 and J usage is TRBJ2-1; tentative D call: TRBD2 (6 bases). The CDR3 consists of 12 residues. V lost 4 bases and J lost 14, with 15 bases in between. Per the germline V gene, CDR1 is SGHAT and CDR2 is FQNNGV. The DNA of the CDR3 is TGTGCCAGCAGCTCCGACGTCCGGAGGGAGTTCTTC. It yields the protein CASSSDVRREFF.

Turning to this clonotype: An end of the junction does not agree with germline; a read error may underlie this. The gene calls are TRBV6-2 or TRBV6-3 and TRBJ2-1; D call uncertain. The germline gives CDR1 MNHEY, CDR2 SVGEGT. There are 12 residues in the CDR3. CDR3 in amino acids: CASSYVGNELFF. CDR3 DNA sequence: TGTGCCAGCAGTTACGTGGGGAATGAGCTGTTCTTC.

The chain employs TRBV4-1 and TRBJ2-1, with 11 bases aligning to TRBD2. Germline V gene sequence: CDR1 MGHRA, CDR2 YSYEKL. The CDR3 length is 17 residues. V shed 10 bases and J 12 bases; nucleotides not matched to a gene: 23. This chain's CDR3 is CATCSPGGSGRAGAQFF. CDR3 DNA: TGCGCCACCTGTAGCCCTGGGGGTAGCGGGAGGGCCGGTGCGCAGTTCTTC.

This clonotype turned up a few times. As DNA, the CDR3 is TGTGCCATCAGTGAAGAACAGAGGCCTAACGAGCAGTACTTC. Its protein product is CAISEEQRPNEQYF. This chain joins TRBV10-3 and TRBJ2-7, with unresolved D. The CDR3 totals 14 residues. Trimming took 3 bases from V and 5 from J, leaving 14 bases between them. From germline, CDR1 is ENHRY and CDR2 SYGVKD.

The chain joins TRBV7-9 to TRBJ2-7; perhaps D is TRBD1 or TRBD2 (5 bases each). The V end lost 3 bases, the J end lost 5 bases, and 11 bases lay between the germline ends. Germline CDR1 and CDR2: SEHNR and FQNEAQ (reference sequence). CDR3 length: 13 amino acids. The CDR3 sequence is CASSFPRGDEQYF. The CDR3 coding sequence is TGTGCCAGCAGCTTCCCCCGGGGCGACGAGCAGTACTTC.

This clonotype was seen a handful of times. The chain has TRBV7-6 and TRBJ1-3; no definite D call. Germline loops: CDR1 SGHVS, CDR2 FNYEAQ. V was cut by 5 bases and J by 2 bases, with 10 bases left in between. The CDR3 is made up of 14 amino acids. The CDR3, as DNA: TGTGCCAGCAGCCCCCGCGGGGCTGGAAACACCATATATTTT. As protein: CASSPRGAGNTIYF.

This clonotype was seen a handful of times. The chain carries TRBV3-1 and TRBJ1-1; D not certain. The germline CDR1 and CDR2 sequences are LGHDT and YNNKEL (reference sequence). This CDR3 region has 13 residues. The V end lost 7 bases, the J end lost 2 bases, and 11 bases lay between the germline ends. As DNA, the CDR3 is TGTGCCAGCACCCCCGGGCCCAACACTGAAGCTTTCTTT. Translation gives CASTPGPNTEAFF.

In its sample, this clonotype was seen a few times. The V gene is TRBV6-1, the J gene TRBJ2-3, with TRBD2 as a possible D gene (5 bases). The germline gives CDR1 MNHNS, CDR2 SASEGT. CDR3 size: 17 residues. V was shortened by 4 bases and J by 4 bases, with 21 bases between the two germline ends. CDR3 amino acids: CASSARRRFGIADTQYF. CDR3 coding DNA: TGTGCCAGCAGTGCTAGGCGGAGATTCGGGATCGCAGATACGCAGTATTTT.

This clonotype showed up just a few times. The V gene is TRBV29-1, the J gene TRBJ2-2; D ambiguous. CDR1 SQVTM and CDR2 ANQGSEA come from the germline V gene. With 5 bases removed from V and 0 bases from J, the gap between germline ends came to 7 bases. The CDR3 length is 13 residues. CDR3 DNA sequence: TGCAGCGTTCACAGACCGAACACCGGGGAGCTGTTTTTT. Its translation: CSVHRPNTGELFF.

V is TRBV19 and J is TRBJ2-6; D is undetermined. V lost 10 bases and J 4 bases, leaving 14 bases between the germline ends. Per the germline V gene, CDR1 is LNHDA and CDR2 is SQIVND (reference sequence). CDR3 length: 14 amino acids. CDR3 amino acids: CATSLSGGANVLTF. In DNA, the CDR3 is TGTGCCACCTCTCTCTCCGGGGGGGCCAACGTCCTGACTTTC.

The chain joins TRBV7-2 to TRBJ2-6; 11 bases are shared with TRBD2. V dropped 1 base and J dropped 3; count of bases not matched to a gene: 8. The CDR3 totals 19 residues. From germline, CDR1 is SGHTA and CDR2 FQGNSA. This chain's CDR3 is CASSLVLVAGGSGANVLTF. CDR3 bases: TGTGCCAGCAGCTTAGTTTTAGTAGCGGGAGGGAGTGGGGCCAACGTCCTGACTTTC.

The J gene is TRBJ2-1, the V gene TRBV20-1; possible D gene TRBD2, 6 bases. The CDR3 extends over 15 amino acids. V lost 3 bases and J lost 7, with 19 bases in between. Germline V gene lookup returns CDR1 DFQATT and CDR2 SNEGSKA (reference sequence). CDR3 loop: CSASHRDSIYNEQFF. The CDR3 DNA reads TGCAGTGCTAGCCACCGGGACTCCATTTATAATGAGCAGTTCTTC.

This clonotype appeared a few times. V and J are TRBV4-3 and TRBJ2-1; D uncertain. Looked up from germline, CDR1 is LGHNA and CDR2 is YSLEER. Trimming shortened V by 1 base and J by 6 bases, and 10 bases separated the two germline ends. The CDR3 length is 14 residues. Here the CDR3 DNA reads TGCGCCAGCAGCCAAGGAATTCGGGTCAATGAGCAGTTCTTC. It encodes CASSQGIRVNEQFF.

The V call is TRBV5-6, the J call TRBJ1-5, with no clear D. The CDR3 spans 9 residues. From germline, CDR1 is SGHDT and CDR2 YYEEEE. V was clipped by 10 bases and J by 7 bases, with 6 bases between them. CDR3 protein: CAAGQPQHF. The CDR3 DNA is TGTGCCGCTGGACAGCCCCAGCATTTT.

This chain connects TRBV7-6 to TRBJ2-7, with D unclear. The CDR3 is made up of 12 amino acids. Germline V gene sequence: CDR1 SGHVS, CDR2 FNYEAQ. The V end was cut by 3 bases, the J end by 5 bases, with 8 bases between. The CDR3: CASSFVGDEQYF. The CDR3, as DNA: TGTGCCAGCAGCTTTGTGGGCGACGAGCAGTACTTC.

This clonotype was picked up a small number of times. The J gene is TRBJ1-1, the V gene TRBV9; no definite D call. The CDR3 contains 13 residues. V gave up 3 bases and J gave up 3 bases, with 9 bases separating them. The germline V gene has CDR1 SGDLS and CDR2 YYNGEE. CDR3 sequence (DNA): TGTGCCAGCAGCGCCTCTGATTACACTGAAGCTTTCTTT. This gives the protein CASSASDYTEAFF.